This is a list of T cell receptor beta chains from one sample in a study of cytomegalovirus exposure and HLA in healthy donors. Sequencing used immunoSEQ multiplex PCR; TCRdb keeps in-frame clones, though not all of them. This sample has roughly 160,000 clones; over 80% occur once, and the top ten carry approximately 1.2%. Sequenced: PBMCs. The source of these receptors is a boy aged 2 to 10 in good health and CMV-seronegative. The CDR3 runs from the conserved cysteine through the conserved F or W. Each record gives: D gene, clone size, J gene, V gene, CDR3 DNA, CDR3 protein. The D gene is left open where the match is weak. Only some rows state a clone size, as once, few, many or a class for expanded clones.

d_gene: -; abundance: once; j_gene: TRBJ2-6; v_gene: TRBV21-1; CDR3nt: TGTGCCAGCACCGAGGGATGTGGGGCCAACGTCCTGACTTTC; CDR3aa: CASTEGCGANVLTF
d_gene: TRBD1; abundance: -; j_gene: TRBJ1-4; v_gene: TRBV5-4; CDR3nt: TGTGCCAGCAGCTACGGGACAGGGGATGAAAAACTGTTTTTT; CDR3aa: CASSYGTGDEKLFF
d_gene: TRBD2; abundance: once; j_gene: TRBJ2-3; v_gene: TRBV10-1; CDR3nt: TGCGCCAGCAGCCGAGGAGGCGGGGGGGTCACAGATACGCAGTATTTT; CDR3aa: CASSRGGGGVTDTQYF
d_gene: TRBD1; abundance: -; j_gene: TRBJ1-5; v_gene: TRBV6-1; CDR3nt: TGTGCCAGCAGTGCTTGGACAGGGTCGGTGAGTCAGCCCCAGCATTTT; CDR3aa: CASSAWTGSVSQPQHF
d_gene: TRBD2; abundance: -; j_gene: TRBJ2-4; v_gene: TRBV4-2; CDR3nt: TGTGCCAGCAGCCAAGGACTAGCGGTAGCCAAAAACATTCAGTACTTC; CDR3aa: CASSQGLAVAKNIQYF
d_gene: -; abundance: few; j_gene: TRBJ2-1; v_gene: TRBV4-3; CDR3nt: TGCGCCAGCAGCCAAGAGCGCGGAGGAGGGTACAATGAGCAGTTCTTC; CDR3aa: CASSQERGGGYNEQFF
d_gene: -; abundance: -; j_gene: TRBJ2-3; v_gene: TRBV7-2; CDR3nt: TGTGCCAGCAGCCTCAACCCAGCAGATACGCAGTATTTT; CDR3aa: CASSLNPADTQYF
d_gene: -; abundance: -; j_gene: TRBJ2-1; v_gene: TRBV7-9; CDR3nt: TGTGCCAGCAGCTTTGGTTTTAGTCTCGCCTACAATGAGCAGTTCTTC; CDR3aa: CASSFGFSLAYNEQFF
d_gene: -; abundance: few; j_gene: TRBJ2-3; v_gene: TRBV30; CDR3nt: TGTGCCTGGAGTGTGGACTCTGATACGCAGTATTTT; CDR3aa: CAWSVDSDTQYF
d_gene: -; abundance: -; j_gene: TRBJ2-7; v_gene: TRBV18; CDR3nt: TGTGCCAGCTCACCTACAGGGACCTACGAGCAGTACTTC; CDR3aa: CASSPTGTYEQYF
d_gene: -; abundance: -; j_gene: TRBJ1-1; v_gene: TRBV6-5; CDR3nt: TGTGCCAGCAGTTACTCCGATCAGGGATCGGCTTTCTTT; CDR3aa: CASSYSDQGSAFF
d_gene: -; abundance: -; j_gene: TRBJ2-7; v_gene: TRBV27; CDR3nt: TGTGCCAGCAGCTCCGACTTTGACCGCAGCTACGAGCAGTACTTC; CDR3aa: CASSSDFDRSYEQYF
d_gene: TRBD2; abundance: few; j_gene: TRBJ2-7; v_gene: TRBV7-9; CDR3nt: TGTGCCAGCAGCCCGACTAGCGGGAGGGCCTACGAGCAGTACTTC; CDR3aa: CASSPTSGRAYEQYF
d_gene: TRBD1; abundance: -; j_gene: TRBJ1-6; v_gene: TRBV27; CDR3nt: TGTGCCAGCAGTCGCACCCAGGGGGCGAACTATTCACCCCTCCACTTT; CDR3aa: CASSRTQGANYSPLHF
d_gene: TRBD1; abundance: once; j_gene: TRBJ1-5; v_gene: TRBV6-5; CDR3nt: TGTGCCAGCAGTTACCTAGGGACAGGGGGCAGTCAGCCCCAGCATTTT; CDR3aa: CASSYLGTGGSQPQHF